This TCR beta chain stems from a study of blood T cell repertoires in COVID-19. Sequencing used immunoSEQ multiplex PCR; TCRdb keeps in-frame clones, though not all of them. The sample lists 200,000 to 300,000 clones, 75% to 95% occurring once. V dropped 6 bases and J dropped 0 bases, with 11 bases sitting between them. CDR1 and CDR2 from the germline V gene are LGHDT and YNNKEL (reference sequence). CDR3 length equals 14 residues. V and J are TRBV3-1 (or the pseudogene TRBV3-2) and TRBJ1-1; D perhaps matches TRBD1 (6 bases). Sequenced input: peripheral blood. The source is a person aged 18-29 years with COVID-19, enrolled during active disease. Here the CDR3 reads CASRLGQMNTEAFF. DNA for the CDR3: TGTGCCAGCAGATTAGGACAGATGAACACTGAAGCTTTCTTT.